Sequencing of this T cell receptor (beta chain) was carried out in a study of technical replicates of blood from a handful of donors. Trimming removed 5 bases at V and 3 bases at J, with 13 bases between. The CDR3 runs 14 residues. Germline V gives CDR1 SGHRS, CDR2 YFSETQ. Profiling relied on immunoSEQ multiplex PCR, and the TCRdb table lists in-frame clones only, not all of them. Here the sample spans approximately 92,000 clones, approximately 95% being singletons. This clone was picked up one time. This sequence joins TRBV5-1 and TRBJ2-3; D gene uncertain. Sequencing input: T cells isolated from PBMCs. The receptor comes from a human donor in good health. The CDR3 DNA reads TGCGCCAGCAGTCTCCCGGGTGGTACAGATACGCAGTATTTT. Its protein is CASSLPGGTDTQYF.